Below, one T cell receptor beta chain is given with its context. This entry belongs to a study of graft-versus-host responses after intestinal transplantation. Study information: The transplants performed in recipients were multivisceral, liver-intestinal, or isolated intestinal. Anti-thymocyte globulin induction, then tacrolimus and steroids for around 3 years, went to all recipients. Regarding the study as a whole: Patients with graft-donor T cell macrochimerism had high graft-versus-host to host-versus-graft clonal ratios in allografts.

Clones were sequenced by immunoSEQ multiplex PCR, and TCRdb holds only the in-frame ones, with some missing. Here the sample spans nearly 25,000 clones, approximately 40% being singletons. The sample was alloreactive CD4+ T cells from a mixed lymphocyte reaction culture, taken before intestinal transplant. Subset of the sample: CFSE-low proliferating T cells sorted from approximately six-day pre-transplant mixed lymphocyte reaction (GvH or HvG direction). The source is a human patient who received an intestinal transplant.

The DNA of the CDR3 is TGTGCCAGTAGATCTAACGGGGTAGAGACCCAGTACTTC. This codes for CASRSNGVETQYF. The rearrangement joins TRBV19 to TRBJ2-5; a weak D match, TRBD2 (5 bases). Per the germline V gene, CDR1 is LNHDA and CDR2 is SQIVND (reference sequence). V was shortened by 6 bases and J by 4 bases, with 12 bases between the two germline ends. This CDR3 region has 13 residues.